The clone carrying this T cell receptor beta chain was seen a handful of times. These data come from a study of blood T cell repertoires in COVID-19. For the study at large: Collection of acute and convalescent COVID-19 samples took place in the United States, Italy and Spain. T cells, B-cell-depleted T cells, or PBMCs supplied cDNA or gDNA.

Study processing details: From reference gene primer amplification, estimates of nucleated cell counts were derived. Assay used: immunoSEQ multiplex PCR; TCRdb lists only in-frame clones, some missing. The V and J calls and clone size are taken from that table; D and trimming were inferred from the DNA. The repertoire holds fewer than 250,000 clones, about 82% seen once, with 5% to 7% in the top ten. Trimming took off 4 bases at V and 6 bases at J, with 16 bases between the two ends. Germline V lookup: CDR1 SGHVS, CDR2 FQNEAQ. This CDR3 comprises 15 residues. This rearrangement joins TRBV7-8 to TRBJ2-1; D remains ambiguous. The clonotype was recovered from a woman aged 55-75 years with active or convalescent COVID-19. The sample consisted of peripheral blood. The CDR3 spells CASSYRLDIGNEQFF. The DNA for the CDR3 is TGTGCCAGCAGCTATCGGCTAGATATAGGCAATGAGCAGTTCTTC.